A single sample is the source of the 23 T cell receptor beta chains below, sequenced in a study of blood T cells in healthy people across ages. It was with a sample-barcoded 5' primer and a J-beta primer mix that a second PCR of about 6 to 12 cycles was run. A single record per CDR3 protein comes from TCRdb applying MiXCR to the 5' RACE reads. The sample holds 630,000 or so distinct CDR3 sequences; about 34% are singletons and the top ten take 15%. Sequencing was done on a sample of blood. The origin of the receptors is a woman aged 80 or over in good health.

This clonotype was recorded at least ten times. V is TRBV19 and J is TRBJ2-1, with 9 bases matching TRBD2. The CDR3 has 12 amino acids. The V segment lost 5 bases and the J segment 10 bases; nucleotides outside the gene matches: 3. Germline-derived CDR1 and CDR2 are LNHDA and SQIVND (reference sequence). The CDR3: CASSWSGGEQFF. CDR3 DNA: TGTGCCAGTAGTTGGAGCGGGGGGGAGCAGTTCTTC.

This clonotype was seen ten or more times. The gene calls are TRBV20-1 and TRBJ2-7; possible D gene TRBD1, 6 bases. Germline V gene lookup returns CDR1 DFQATT and CDR2 SNEGSKA (reference sequence). The CDR3 is made up of 14 amino acids. Trimming removed 0 bases from V and 2 bases from J, with 11 bases in between. Here the CDR3 DNA reads TGCAGTGCTAGAGACGACAGGTTAACCTACGAGCAGTACTTC. It codes for CSARDDRLTYEQYF.

This clonotype has a count of ten or more. Here the CDR3 reads CSARDPRTVWAGYTF. CDR3 coding DNA: TGCAGTGCTAGAGATCCCAGGACGGTCTGGGCTGGCTACACCTTC. The chain uses TRBV20-1 and TRBJ1-2; no reliable D call. The V gene's germline CDR1 is DFQATT and CDR2 SNEGSKA (reference sequence). This CDR3 region has 15 residues. Trimming took off 0 bases at V and 7 bases at J, with 18 bases between the two ends.

This clonotype appeared many times. This chain uses TRBV9 with TRBJ2-5; 9 positions match TRBD2. Germline-derived CDR1 and CDR2 are SGDLS and YYNGEE. The CDR3 is 17 amino acids. The trim removed 0 bases at V and 5 bases at J, leaving 11 bases unmatched. CDR3 sequence (DNA): TGTGCCAGCAGCGTAGGCCCAGCGGGGGGCCCTGAGGAGACCCAGTACTTC. This codes for CASSVGPAGGPEETQYF.

The chain carries TRBV30 and TRBJ1-5, with a weak D call TRBD1 (5 bases). The CDR3 is 18 residues long. Germline assignment: CDR1 GTSNPN and CDR2 SVGIG (reference sequence). V lost 2 bases and J lost 5, with 25 bases in between. The CDR3 reads CAWSPVGAGRGTDQPQHF. The CDR3 bases are TGTGCCTGGAGTCCAGTAGGGGCGGGAAGGGGTACGGATCAGCCCCAGCATTTT.

Details on this clonotype: A clone one base away is much larger, so this may be a read error. The rearrangement uses TRBV5-6 and TRBJ2-7, with D perhaps matching TRBD2 (5 bases). The V and J ends lost 2 bases and 5 bases respectively, with 14 bases between them. In germline, CDR1 is SGHDT, CDR2 YYEEEE. The length of the CDR3 is 14 residues. Here the CDR3 DNA reads TGTGCCAGCAGCTTTACGGGGAGAGCCGACGAGCAGTACTTC. Translating gives CASSFTGRADEQYF.

V is TRBV9 and J is TRBJ2-3; D gene unclear. Trimming pared 0 bases from V and 2 bases from J, leaving 7 bases between. Germline assignment: CDR1 SGDLS and CDR2 YYNGEE. The CDR3 sequence is 14 residues long. CDR3 sequence (DNA): TGTGCCAGCAGCGTAGGGCAGGCCACAGATACGCAGTATTTT. The encoded protein is CASSVGQATDTQYF.

This clonotype was seen a handful of times. A much larger clone is a single base away; this may be a read error. The chain uses TRBV20-1 and TRBJ2-7, with 8 bases matching TRBD2. V lost 0 bases to trimming and J lost 7 bases; unmatched junction nucleotides: 11. The CDR3 runs to 15 residues. The V gene's germline CDR1 is DFQATT and CDR2 SNEGSKA (reference sequence). The CDR3 reads CSARDRAGSGNEQYF. DNA of the CDR3: TGCAGTGCTAGAGATCGGGCGGGTAGCGGGAATGAGCAGTACTTC.

A word on this clonotype: Since no conserved phenylalanine or tryptophan closes the CDR3, a read error is the likely cause. The chain employs TRBV20-1 and TRBJ2-3; D ambiguous. The DNA end lines up better with TRBJ1-5; the J call may be wrong. The length of the CDR3 is 14 residues. Germline lookup yields CDR1 DFQATT and CDR2 SNEGSKA (reference sequence). Written as DNA, the CDR3 is TGCAGTGCTAGACGCGGGGTTAGCACAGATACGCAGCATGTT. Its translation: CSARRGVSTDTQHV.

This clonotype was seen at least ten times. This chain connects TRBV6-5 to TRBJ1-1; D is undetermined. The CDR3 spans 15 residues. Germline CDR1 and CDR2: MNHEY and SVGAGI. Trimming removed 2 bases at V and 4 bases at J, with 14 bases between. CDR3 residues: CASSYRSTSTTEAFF. For the CDR3, the DNA is TGTGCCAGCAGTTACCGTTCAACGTCGACCACTGAAGCTTTCTTT.

This clonotype showed up many times. The V gene is TRBV28, the J gene TRBJ2-3, with 8 bases lining up with TRBD1. Germline-derived CDR1 and CDR2 are MDHEN and SYDVKM. Losses at the gene ends were 5 bases for V and 1 base for J; bases not matched to a gene: 2. The CDR3 is 14 amino acids. The CDR3 coding sequence is TGTGCCAGCAGTGCACAGGGGGGCACAGATACGCAGTATTTT. This gives the protein CASSAQGGTDTQYF.

In its sample, this clonotype was seen many times. The chain couples TRBV12-3 or TRBV12-4 to TRBJ2-2; D call uncertain. The V and J ends lost 2 bases and 5 bases respectively, with 6 bases between them. The CDR3 contains 13 residues. DNA for the CDR3: TGTGCCAGCAGTTTACGACAAACCGGGGAGCTGTTTTTT. Encoded protein: CASSLRQTGELFF.

V and J are TRBV7-2 and TRBJ2-5; a weak D match, TRBD2 (5 bases). The CDR3 spans 14 residues. Germline CDR1 reads SGHTA; CDR2 reads FQGNSA. V lost 5 bases, J lost 4 bases, and 14 bases lay in between. CDR3 coding DNA: TGTGCCAGCAGCCCGGAGGTGGCGGGAGAGACCCAGTACTTC. It translates to CASSPEVAGETQYF.

Ten or more counts support this clonotype. V gene TRBV7-9 combines with J gene TRBJ2-7; the D is unclear. Germline loops: CDR1 SEHNR, CDR2 FQNEAQ (reference sequence). Trimming removed 5 bases from V and 2 bases from J, with 10 bases in between. CDR3 length: 13 amino acids. The CDR3 protein is CASSPALAYEQYF. As DNA, the CDR3 is TGTGCCAGCAGCCCTGCTTTGGCCTACGAGCAGTACTTC. Variable domain in full (rest from reference TRBV7-9 and TRBJ2-7): DTGVSQNPRHKITKRGQNVTFRCDPISEHNRLYWYRQTLGQGPEFLTYFQNEAQLEKSRLLSDRFSAERPKGSFSTLEIQRTEQGDSAMYLCASSPALAYEQYFGPGTRLTVT.

This clonotype has a count of ten or more. CDR3 nucleotide sequence: TGCAGTGCTAGACCAATTCGGCCTGCCTCGGGGCAGCCCCAGCATTTT. It specifies CSARPIRPASGQPQHF. The chain links TRBV20-1 to TRBJ1-5; D is unclear. Trimming pared 2 bases from V and 7 bases from J, leaving 21 bases between. From germline, CDR1 is DFQATT and CDR2 SNEGSKA (reference sequence). CDR3 size: 16 residues.

This clonotype was counted many times. The chain joins TRBV6-1 to TRBJ2-2; 8 bases line up with TRBD1. V trimming: 6 bases; J trimming: 5 bases; junction bases outside the gene matches: 8. Germline CDR1 MNHNS, CDR2 SASEGT. The CDR3 contains 15 residues. The CDR3 DNA follows: TGTGCCAGCAGACTCACGCAGGGGGCTACCGGGGAGCTGTTTTTT. Protein: CASRLTQGATGELFF.

The rearrangement uses TRBV12-3 or TRBV12-4 and TRBJ2-1, with 7 bases that match TRBD1. With 6 bases clipped from V and 4 bases from J, the junction kept 9 bases outside the gene matches. The CDR3 covers 15 residues. The CDR3 DNA sequence: TGTGCCAGCAGGCTATGGACAGGATTTTACAATGAGCAGTTCTTC. Translating gives CASRLWTGFYNEQFF.

This clonotype was recorded at least ten times. The chain recombines TRBV2 with TRBJ1-2, with 7 bases that match TRBD1. CDR3 length: 14 amino acids. CDR1 and CDR2 from the germline V gene are SNHLY and FYNNEI. V was clipped by 4 bases and J by 0 bases; unmatched bases: 2. This CDR3 reads CASSGQGSNYGYTF. The CDR3 DNA sequence: TGTGCCAGCAGTGGACAGGGTTCTAACTATGGCTACACCTTC.

The CDR3 loop reads CASSTGTSGDDEQFF. CDR3 coding DNA: TGCGCCAGCAGCACTGGGACTAGCGGGGATGATGAGCAGTTCTTC. This sequence joins TRBV5-1 and TRBJ2-1, with 13 bases lining up with TRBD2. Trimming removed 4 bases from V and 8 bases from J; junction bases left unmatched: 6. The CDR3 is 15 amino acids. CDR1 and CDR2 from the germline V gene are SGHRS and YFSETQ.

This clonotype was detected a few times. The chain employs TRBV7-8 and TRBJ1-1; D not resolved. V was clipped by 4 bases and J by 3 bases, with 15 bases between them. This CDR3 comprises 15 residues. The germline CDR1 and CDR2 sequences are SGHVS and FQNEAQ. CDR3 residues: CASSSIANGDTEAFF. DNA of the CDR3: TGTGCCAGCAGCTCAATAGCGAATGGAGACACTGAAGCTTTCTTT.

At least ten counts were recorded for this clonotype. The rearrangement uses TRBV4-2 and TRBJ1-6; TRBD1 matches at 9 bases. The germline V gene encodes CDR1 LGHNA and CDR2 YNFKEQ. The junction had 0 bases not matched to a gene; V was cut back by 1 base and J by 5 bases. The CDR3 is 15 residues long. The CDR3 DNA reads TGTGCCAGCAGCCAAGGGGACAGGGATAATTCACCCCTCCACTTT. Its protein is CASSQGDRDNSPLHF.

The chain is built from TRBV5-1 and TRBJ1-1; D unclear. The CDR3 has 14 amino acids. V lost 1 base, J lost 3 bases, and 10 bases lay in between. The germline CDR1 and CDR2 sequences are SGHRS and YFSETQ. As DNA, the CDR3 is TGCGCCAGCAGCTTGAAAGGGTGGGACACTGAAGCTTTCTTT. This codes for CASSLKGWDTEAFF.

This clonotype came up many times. This chain connects TRBV5-1 to TRBJ2-5, with D perhaps matching TRBD1 or TRBD2 (5 bases each). Germline V gives CDR1 SGHRS, CDR2 YFSETQ. Trimming took off 0 bases at V and 4 bases at J, with 13 bases between the two ends. The CDR3 is 15 residues long. The CDR3: CASSLEPGRGETQYF. CDR3 DNA: TGCGCCAGCAGCTTGGAACCGGGGCGCGGAGAGACCCAGTACTTC.